The source of this TCR beta chain is a study of T cell responses to AZD1222 COVID-19 vaccine. Broader study findings: Seropositive AZD1222 recipients at baseline numbered only 5 or 6. Repertoires were collected only later (after the peak T cell response had occurred).

Only in-frame clones appear in the TCRdb table, and some are missing; sequencing was by immunoSEQ multiplex PCR. This repertoire shows about 140,000 clones, 92% found once; its top ten account for roughly 3.5%. Germline lookup yields CDR1 SGHNT and CDR2 YYREEE (reference sequence). The CDR3 has 15 residues. The V and J ends lost 1 base and 4 bases respectively, with 14 bases between them. On this clone: Antigen unknown.

The study pooled second doses at about 4 or about 12 weeks. Source: peripheral blood, taken 28 days after the second AZD1222 dose. The source of this sequence is an adult who received the AZD1222 COVID-19 vaccine. V and J are TRBV5-4 and TRBJ1-2; D is possibly TRBD1 (5 bases). The CDR3 nucleotides read TGTGCCAGCAGCTTGATGGAGGGGAATGTCTATGGCTACACCTTC. Translation: CASSLMEGNVYGYTF.